This TCR beta chain is drawn from a study of tumor-infiltrating lymphocytes in primary liver carcinoma. Turning to the study itself: The patients, men and women alike, were aged 30 to 69 years. Whole-study results and caveats: Blood's top-250-clone fraction was significantly lower than that of tumors (p = 0.039).

DNA and RNA were both co-extracted from approximately 20-30 mg of bulk tissue that had not been sorted. Subjects presented with primary liver carcinoma managed by surgical resection. Production of TCR beta cDNA used 500 ng total RNA together with a constant-region primer. Construction of TCR beta libraries relied on three successive nested multiplex PCR rounds employing slightly modified ARM-PCR. TCRdb called the multiplex PCR reads again in MiXCR, with one record for every CDR3 protein. Altogether roughly 40,000 distinct CDR3 sequences are present, about 75% being singletons, with the ten largest covering about 38%. This clonotype has ten or more counts. The target antigen is unknown. The material sequenced was tumor-adjacent normal liver tissue. This receptor was taken from a woman aged 25-40 years with primary liver carcinoma and hepatitis B virus infection.

As DNA, the CDR3 is TGTGCCAGCAGCCCGGGACTTTCCACCGGGGAGCTGTTTTTT. Translation: CASSPGLSTGELFF. This chain connects TRBV5-4 to TRBJ2-2; D possibly corresponds to TRBD2 (6 bases). The V end lost 4 bases, the J end lost 4 bases, and 11 bases lay between the germline ends. Germline assignment: CDR1 SGHNT and CDR2 YYREEE (reference sequence). The CDR3 length is 14 residues.